This passage covers 29 T cell receptor beta chains from one sample sequenced in a study of blood T cell repertoires in COVID-19. TCRdb's table, derived via immunoSEQ multiplex PCR, lists solely in-frame clones and lacks some. The repertoire holds 200,000 to 250,000 clones, 65% to 90% seen once, with 8% to 9.5% in the top ten. The specimen sequenced was PBMCs or T cells enriched from blood (not recorded which). The receptors come from a woman between 45 and 65 years old with acute COVID-19.

About this clone: Other DNA sequences in the sample encode the same CDR3. CDR3 coding DNA: TGTGCCAGCAGCCCTAGCGGGGGAGGCTACAATGAGCAGTTCTTC. Translation gives CASSPSGGGYNEQFF. This chain links TRBV3-1 (or the pseudogene TRBV3-2) with TRBJ2-1, with TRBD2 matching over 10 bases. The V gene end was trimmed by 4 bases and the J gene end by 3 bases; junction bases not matched to a gene: 3. CDR1 is LGHDT and CDR2 is YNNKEL in the germline V gene (reference sequence). The CDR3 covers 15 residues.

The rearrangement links TRBV25-1 to TRBJ2-1, with D perhaps TRBD2 (6 bases). The CDR3 sequence is 14 residues long. The germline CDR1 and CDR2 sequences are MGHDK and SYGVNS. V lost 10 bases, J lost 2 bases, and 15 bases lay in between. CDR3 residues: CATRWRDAYNEQFF. CDR3 DNA: TGTGCCACCCGATGGAGGGACGCCTACAATGAGCAGTTCTTC.

The chain carries TRBV23-1 and TRBJ2-2; maybe TRBD1 (5 bases). TRBV23-1 is known as an ORF, though its function is uncertain. The CDR3 spans 15 residues. V lost 2 bases and J lost 1, with 8 bases in between. The CDR3 DNA sequence: TGCGCCAGCAGTCAACAGGGCGGGAACACCGGGGAGCTGTTTTTT. This codes for CASSQQGGNTGELFF.

This clone has just a few counts. The rearrangement joins TRBV19 to TRBJ1-5; 7 bases match TRBD1. The germline CDR1 and CDR2 sequences are LNHDA and SQIVND (reference sequence). The trim removed 5 bases at V and 0 bases at J, leaving 1 base unmatched. This CDR3 is built from 14 residues. The CDR3 nucleotides read TGTGCCAGTAGTCGGGACAGTAGCAATCAGCCCCAGCATTTT. Amino acids: CASSRDSSNQPQHF.

The chain carries TRBV9 and TRBJ1-1; D is uncertain. With 4 bases removed from V and 0 bases from J, the gap between germline ends came to 10 bases. Germline V gene lookup returns CDR1 SGDLS and CDR2 YYNGEE. The CDR3 runs to 14 residues. The CDR3 is CASSSQIMNTEAFF. The CDR3 nucleotides read TGTGCCAGCAGCTCACAGATTATGAACACTGAAGCTTTCTTT.

The genes are TRBV28 and TRBJ1-3; D may be TRBD1 (5 bases). V was shortened by 4 bases and J by 0 bases, with 19 bases between the two germline ends. The germline V gene encodes CDR1 MDHEN and CDR2 SYDVKM. The CDR3 length is 18 residues. The chain's CDR3 is CASSYVNAGVPSGNTIYF. The CDR3 DNA sequence: TGTGCCAGCAGTTATGTCAATGCGGGGGTACCCTCTGGAAACACCATATATTTT.

The chain uses TRBV4-1 and TRBJ2-7, with 10 bases lining up with TRBD1. Germline V gives CDR1 MGHRA, CDR2 YSYEKL. The V and J ends lost 3 bases and 5 bases, in that order; junction bases with no gene match: 10. The length of the CDR3 is 16 residues. The CDR3 nucleotides are TGCGCCAGCAGCCAGGTGTTCCGGGACAGGGGCGACGAGCAGTACTTC. Translated, it gives CASSQVFRDRGDEQYF.

The chain employs TRBV7-2 and TRBJ2-1; 10 nucleotides line up with TRBD2. Unmatched junction bases numbered 7, after V lost 4 bases and J lost 10 bases. The CDR3 covers 14 residues. CDR1 SGHTA and CDR2 FQGNSA come from the germline V gene. The CDR3 loop reads CASSSTLSGGEQFF. The CDR3 DNA is TGTGCCAGCAGCTCCACCCTTAGCGGGGGGGAGCAGTTCTTC.

The count of this clone is one. The rearrangement uses TRBV3-1 (or the pseudogene TRBV3-2) and TRBJ2-3, with 9 bases fitting TRBD2. The length of the CDR3 is 17 residues. V dropped 4 bases and J dropped 1; count of bases not matched to a gene: 9. Germline V gives CDR1 LGHDT, CDR2 YNNKEL (reference sequence). CDR3 loop: CASSRLLSSGGTDTQYF. CDR3 sequence (DNA): TGTGCCAGCAGCCGACTACTCTCTAGCGGGGGCACAGATACGCAGTATTTT.

This clone was seen only once. The chain recombines TRBV19 with TRBJ1-3; perhaps TRBD1 as D (6 bases). The V gene's germline CDR1 is LNHDA and CDR2 SQIVND (reference sequence). Trimming left V 9 bases short and J 0 bases short, with 9 bases between. This CDR3 comprises 13 residues. In DNA, the CDR3 is TGTGCCAGCGGACAGCACTCTGGAAACACCATATATTTT. This encodes CASGQHSGNTIYF.

The genes are TRBV6-5 and TRBJ1-2; possible D gene TRBD1, 5 bases. This CDR3 is built from 15 residues. The V gene's germline CDR1 is MNHEY and CDR2 SVGAGI. Trimming left V 7 bases short and J 8 bases short, with 23 bases between. The CDR3: CASNEGGGAVGGYTF. As DNA, the CDR3 is TGTGCCAGCAACGAAGGAGGAGGGGCCGTCGGGGGCTACACCTTC.

In its sample, this clone was seen once. The chain combines TRBV11-3 with TRBJ2-7; 8 bases align to TRBD2. Germline CDR1 is SGHNT and CDR2 is YENEEA. The CDR3 runs 14 residues. The junction had 5 bases not matched to a gene; V was cut back by 5 bases and J by 2 bases. CDR3 sequence reads: CASSVAGNTYEQYF. As DNA, the CDR3 is TGTGCCAGCAGCGTAGCGGGAAACACCTACGAGCAGTACTTC.

The J gene is TRBJ2-3, the V gene TRBV7-2, with D hard to call. Trimming took 2 bases from V and 7 from J, leaving 7 bases between them. Germline V CDR1 and CDR2: SGHTA, FQGNSA. The CDR3 covers 12 residues. The CDR3 DNA reads as TGTGCCAGCAGCTTAAACAGAAATACGCAGTATTTT. It is translated as CASSLNRNTQYF. The complete variable domain, with remaining parts taken from reference TRBV7-2 and TRBJ2-3, reads GAGVSQSPSNKVTEKGKDVELRCDPISGHTALYWYRQSLGQGLEFLIYFQGNSAPDKSGLPSDRFSAERTGGSVSTLTIQRTQQEDSAVYLCASSLNRNTQYFGPGTRLTVL.

This chain links TRBV30 with TRBJ2-7; a weak D match, TRBD1 (6 bases). Germline V gene sequence: CDR1 GTSNPN, CDR2 SVGIG (reference sequence). V lost 4 bases, J lost 4 bases, and 8 bases lay in between. This CDR3 has 11 amino acids. CDR3 sequence reads: CAWTTGYEQYF. CDR3 bases: TGTGCCTGGACTACAGGGTACGAGCAGTACTTC.

The chain carries TRBV2 and TRBJ2-5; the D gene is possibly TRBD1 (6 bases). The V and J ends lost 5 bases and 4 bases respectively, with 17 bases between them. The germline gives CDR1 SNHLY, CDR2 FYNNEI. The CDR3 length is 15 residues. The CDR3 nucleotides are TGTGCCAGCAGTCGAGAAGGGCTAGGGGGAGAGACCCAGTACTTC. This translates into CASSREGLGGETQYF.

The chain recombines TRBV3-1 (or the pseudogene TRBV3-2) with TRBJ1-3; no clear D. The CDR3 runs to 13 residues. V lost 8 bases and J 4 bases, leaving 12 bases between the germline ends. The germline V gene has CDR1 LGHDT and CDR2 YNNKEL (reference sequence). CDR3 region: CASSSGSGNTIYF. The CDR3 bases are TGTGCCAGCTCCTCGGGTTCAGGAAACACCATATATTTT.

The J gene is TRBJ2-4, the V gene TRBV20-1; D is unclear. The CDR3 is 10 amino acids. Germline assignment: CDR1 DFQATT and CDR2 SNEGSKA (reference sequence). V was shortened by 6 bases and J by 8 bases, with 8 bases between the two germline ends. In DNA form, the CDR3 reads TGCAGTGCAAACCGGGACATTCAGTACTTC. Translation: CSANRDIQYF.

The V gene is TRBV5-1, the J gene TRBJ1-2; 8 nucleotides line up with TRBD1. Germline CDR1 reads SGHRS; CDR2 reads YFSETQ. Germline trimming cut 4 bases from V and 2 bases from J; bases unmatched to any gene: 7. CDR3 length: 15 residues. The CDR3 coding sequence is TGCGCCAGCAGCCAATTGGACAGGGCCAACTATGGCTACACCTTC. It specifies CASSQLDRANYGYTF.

The genes are TRBV24-1 and TRBJ1-4, with 11 bases that match TRBD1. The CDR3 is 15 amino acids. The V gene end was trimmed by 2 bases and the J gene end by 7 bases; junction bases not matched to a gene: 2. The germline V gene encodes CDR1 KGHDR and CDR2 SFDVKD. The CDR3: CATSDSGTGGEKLFF. Written as DNA, the CDR3 is TGTGCCACCAGTGATTCCGGGACAGGGGGTGAAAAACTGTTTTTT.

This chain joins TRBV29-1 and TRBJ2-2; possible D gene TRBD2, 6 bases. Deletions cut 4 bases from V and 9 bases from J, with 15 bases between. CDR1 is SQVTM and CDR2 is ANQGSEA in the germline V gene. This CDR3 is built from 13 residues. The CDR3 DNA reads as TGCAGCGTTGTAACTAGCAGGAACAGGGAGCTGTTTTTT. This codes for CSVVTSRNRELFF.

This clone was seen more than once but under ten times. V and J are TRBV6-5 and TRBJ2-7; 9 bases align to TRBD2. The CDR3 contains 15 residues. CDR1 MNHEY and CDR2 SVGAGI come from the germline V gene. J was trimmed by 0 bases and V by 10 bases; bases with no gene match: 10. The CDR3 sequence is CATAAGGGASYEQYF. CDR3 in DNA: TGTGCCACCGCCGCCGGCGGGGGGGCCTCCTACGAGCAGTACTTC.

In its sample, this clone was seen once. The chain combines TRBV12-3 or TRBV12-4 with TRBJ2-7, with a weak D call TRBD1 (6 bases). Trimming shortened V by 2 bases and J by 6 bases, and 11 bases separated the two germline ends. CDR3 length: 13 residues. CDR3 bases: TGTGCCAGCAGTTTACACAGGGAAGCCGAGCAGTACTTC. This translates into CASSLHREAEQYF.

The chain employs TRBV15 and TRBJ2-6; D is perhaps TRBD1 (6 bases). Germline loops: CDR1 LNHNV, CDR2 YYDKDF (reference sequence). The CDR3 loop spans 18 amino acids. The V end was cut by 2 bases, the J end by 0 bases, with 14 bases between. As DNA, the CDR3 is TGTGCCACCAGCAGACGCCCGGGACAAATCTCTGGGGCCAACGTCCTGACTTTC. It encodes CATSRRPGQISGANVLTF.

The J gene is TRBJ2-1, the V gene TRBV28; 7 bases agree with TRBD2. Germline V gives CDR1 MDHEN, CDR2 SYDVKM. The CDR3 sequence is 15 residues long. Losses at the gene ends were 2 bases for V and 6 bases for J; bases not matched to a gene: 7. The CDR3 coding sequence is TGTGCCAGCAGTTTAAACGGGAGGTATCCCAATGAGCAGTTCTTC. Translation: CASSLNGRYPNEQFF.

This clone occurred once. The chain links TRBV18 to TRBJ2-3; possibly TRBD2 for D (6 bases). The CDR3 is 15 residues long. V lost 3 bases to trimming and J lost 4 bases, with 14 bases between them. Germline-derived CDR1 and CDR2 are KGHSH and LQKENI. Here the CDR3 reads CASSPGLGYPDTQYF. CDR3 nucleotides: TGTGCCAGCTCACCGGGACTTGGTTATCCAGATACGCAGTATTTT. The variable domain in full, completed from reference TRBV18 and TRBJ2-3, reads NAGVMQNPRHLVRRRGQEARLRCSPMKGHSHVYWYRQLPEEGLKFMVYLQKENIIDESGMPKERFSAEFPKEGPSILRIQQVVRGDSAAYFCASSPGLGYPDTQYFGPGTRLTVL.

DNA for the CDR3: TGTGCCAGCAGTTTGGGACCGCAGTGGGGAGGGCCTGATACGCAGTATTTT. Protein sequence: CASSLGPQWGGPDTQYF. The rearrangement links TRBV27 to TRBJ2-3, with TRBD2 matching 7 bases. The germline V gene has CDR1 MNHEY and CDR2 SMNVEV (reference sequence). CDR3 length: 17 residues. V was clipped by 3 bases and J by 6 bases; unmatched bases: 15.

V gene TRBV14 combines with J gene TRBJ2-3; possible D gene TRBD2, 5 bases. The V gene's germline CDR1 is SGHDN and CDR2 FVKESK. This CDR3 region has 16 residues. Trimming pared 0 bases from V and 3 bases from J, leaving 13 bases between. CDR3 nucleotides: TGTGCCAGCAGCCAAGATTCGGGGTTAGTGACAGATACGCAGTATTTT. Translating it yields CASSQDSGLVTDTQYF. The full variable domain, with the rest looked up from reference TRBV14 and TRBJ2-3, is EAGVTQFPSHSVIEKGQTVTLRCDPISGHDNLYWYRRVMGKEIKFLLHFVKESKQDESGMPNNRFLAERTGGTYSTLKVQPAELEDSGVYFCASSQDSGLVTDTQYFGPGTRLTVL.

The chain couples TRBV18 to TRBJ2-6; a weak D match, TRBD1 (6 bases). In germline, CDR1 is KGHSH, CDR2 LQKENI. This CDR3 has 15 residues. Trimming cost V 3 bases and J 1 base, with 7 bases left between them. The CDR3 reads CASSPQGSGANVLTF. CDR3 sequence (DNA): TGTGCCAGCTCACCGCAGGGGTCTGGGGCCAACGTCCTGACTTTC.

This clone came up a few times. This rearrangement joins TRBV19 to TRBJ2-7; 12 bases match TRBD1. Germline V gene sequence: CDR1 LNHDA, CDR2 SQIVND (reference sequence). The CDR3 spans 16 residues. V shed 5 bases, J shed 5 bases, and the junction held 10 bases outside the gene matches. This chain's CDR3 is CASSRRVGTGGDEQYF. CDR3 in DNA: TGTGCCAGTAGTCGCCGCGTAGGGACAGGGGGCGACGAGCAGTACTTC.